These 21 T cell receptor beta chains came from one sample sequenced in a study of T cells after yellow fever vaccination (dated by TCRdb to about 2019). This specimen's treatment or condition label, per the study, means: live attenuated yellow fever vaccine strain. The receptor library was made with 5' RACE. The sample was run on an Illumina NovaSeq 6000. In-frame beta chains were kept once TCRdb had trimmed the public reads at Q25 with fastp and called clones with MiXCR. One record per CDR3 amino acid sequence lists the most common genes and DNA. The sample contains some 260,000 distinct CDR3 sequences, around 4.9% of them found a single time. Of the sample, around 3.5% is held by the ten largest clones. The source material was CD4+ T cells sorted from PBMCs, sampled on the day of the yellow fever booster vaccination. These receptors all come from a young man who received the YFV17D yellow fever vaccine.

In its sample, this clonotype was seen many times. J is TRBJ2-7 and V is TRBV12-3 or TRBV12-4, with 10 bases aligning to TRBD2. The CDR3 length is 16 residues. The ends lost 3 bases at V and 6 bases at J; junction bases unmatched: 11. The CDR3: CASSFSSGGAHGEQYV. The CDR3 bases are TGTGCCAGCAGTTTTTCGAGCGGGGGGGCCCATGGCGAGCAGTACGTC.

In DNA, the CDR3 is TGTGCCAGCAGCGCTCTCGGACTAGCGGGGCGGGGGACCCAGTACTTC. Translated, it gives CASSALGLAGRGTQYF. The chain joins TRBV7-3 to TRBJ2-5; 12 nucleotides agree with TRBD2. V lost 5 bases and J lost 7; bases outside the gene matches: 11. The CDR3 runs 16 residues. Germline-derived CDR1 and CDR2 are SGHTA and FQGTGA. The full variable domain, its missing parts supplied by reference TRBV7-3 and TRBJ2-5, is GAGVSQTPSNKVTEKGKYVELRCDPISGHTALYWYRQSLGQGPEFLIYFQGTGAADDSGLPNDRFFAVRPEGSVSTLKIQRTERGDSAVYLCASSALGLAGRGTQYFGPGTRLLVL.

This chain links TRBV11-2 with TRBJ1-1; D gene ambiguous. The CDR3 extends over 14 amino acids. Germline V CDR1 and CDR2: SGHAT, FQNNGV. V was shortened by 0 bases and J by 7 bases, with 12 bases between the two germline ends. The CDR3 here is CASSLDVLADEAFF. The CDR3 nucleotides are TGTGCCAGCAGCTTAGATGTTTTGGCAGATGAAGCTTTCTTT. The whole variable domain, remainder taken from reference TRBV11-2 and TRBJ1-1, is EAGVAQSPRYKIIEKRQSVAFWCNPISGHATLYWYQQILGQGPKLLIQFQNNGVVDDSQLPKDRFSAERLKGVDSTLKIQPAKLEDSAVYLCASSLDVLADEAFFGQGTRLTVV.

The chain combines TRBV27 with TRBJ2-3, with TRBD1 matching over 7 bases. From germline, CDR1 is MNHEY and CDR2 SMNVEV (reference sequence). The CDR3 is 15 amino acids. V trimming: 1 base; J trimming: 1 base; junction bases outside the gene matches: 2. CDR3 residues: CASSLWQGGTDTQYF. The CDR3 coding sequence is TGTGCCAGCAGTTTATGGCAGGGGGGCACAGATACGCAGTATTTT.

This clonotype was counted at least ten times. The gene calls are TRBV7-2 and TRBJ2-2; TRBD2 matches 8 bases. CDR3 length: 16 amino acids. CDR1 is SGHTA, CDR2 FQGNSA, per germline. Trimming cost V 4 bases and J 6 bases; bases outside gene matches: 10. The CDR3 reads CASSYSGSAGPGELFF. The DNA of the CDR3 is TGTGCCAGCAGCTACAGCGGGAGTGCAGGGCCCGGGGAGCTGTTTTTT.

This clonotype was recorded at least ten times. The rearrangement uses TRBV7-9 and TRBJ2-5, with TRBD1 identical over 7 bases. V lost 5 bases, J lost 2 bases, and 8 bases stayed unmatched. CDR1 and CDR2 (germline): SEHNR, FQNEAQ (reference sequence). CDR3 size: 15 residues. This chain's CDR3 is CASSILGQRQETQYF. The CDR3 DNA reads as TGTGCCAGCAGCATACTGGGACAGAGACAAGAGACCCAGTACTTC.

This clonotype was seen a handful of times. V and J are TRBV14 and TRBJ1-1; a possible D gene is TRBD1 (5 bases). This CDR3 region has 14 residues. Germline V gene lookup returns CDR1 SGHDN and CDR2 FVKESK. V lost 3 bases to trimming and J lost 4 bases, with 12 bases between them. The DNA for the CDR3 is TGTGCCAGCAGCCACGCAGGGTTTATCACTGAAGCTTTCTTT. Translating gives CASSHAGFITEAFF.

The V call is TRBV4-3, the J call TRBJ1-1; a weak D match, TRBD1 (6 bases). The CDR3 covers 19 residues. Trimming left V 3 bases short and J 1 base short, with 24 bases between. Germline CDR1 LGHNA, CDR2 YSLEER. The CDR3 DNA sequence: TGCGCCAGCAGCCATCAGCCAGCGGGGGGCCACAACCGGAACACTGAAGCTTTCTTT. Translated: CASSHQPAGGHNRNTEAFF.

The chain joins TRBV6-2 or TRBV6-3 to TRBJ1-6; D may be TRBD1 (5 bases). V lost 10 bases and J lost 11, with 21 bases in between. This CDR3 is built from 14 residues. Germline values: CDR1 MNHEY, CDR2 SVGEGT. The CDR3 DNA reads TGTGCCACCCGGGACCCCTACGTCGTAACACCCCTCCACTTT. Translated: CATRDPYVVTPLHF.

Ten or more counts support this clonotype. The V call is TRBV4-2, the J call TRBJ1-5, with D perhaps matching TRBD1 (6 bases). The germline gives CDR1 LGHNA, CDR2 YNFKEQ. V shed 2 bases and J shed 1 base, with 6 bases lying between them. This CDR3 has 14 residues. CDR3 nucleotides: TGTGCCAGCAGCCAAACAGGGAGCAATCAGCCCCAGCATTTT. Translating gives CASSQTGSNQPQHF.

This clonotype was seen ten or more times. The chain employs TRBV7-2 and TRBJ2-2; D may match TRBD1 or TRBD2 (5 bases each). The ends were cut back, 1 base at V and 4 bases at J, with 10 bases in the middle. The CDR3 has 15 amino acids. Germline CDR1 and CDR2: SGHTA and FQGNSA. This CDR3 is CASSLGGGTTGELFF. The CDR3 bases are TGTGCCAGCAGCTTAGGAGGTGGGACCACCGGGGAGCTGTTTTTT.

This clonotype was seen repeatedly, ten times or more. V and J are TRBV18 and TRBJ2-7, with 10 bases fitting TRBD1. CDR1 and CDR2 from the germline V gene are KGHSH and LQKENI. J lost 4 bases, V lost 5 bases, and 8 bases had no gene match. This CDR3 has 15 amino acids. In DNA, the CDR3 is TGTGCCAGCTCAGCAGCCGGGACAGGGGATTACGAGCAGTACTTC. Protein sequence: CASSAAGTGDYEQYF.

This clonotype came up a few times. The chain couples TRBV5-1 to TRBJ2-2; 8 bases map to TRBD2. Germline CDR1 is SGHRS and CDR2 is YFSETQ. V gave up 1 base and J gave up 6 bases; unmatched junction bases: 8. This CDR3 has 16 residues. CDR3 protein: CASSLSLAGDPGELFF. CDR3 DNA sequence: TGCGCCAGCAGCTTGAGCCTAGCGGGCGATCCCGGGGAGCTGTTTTTT.

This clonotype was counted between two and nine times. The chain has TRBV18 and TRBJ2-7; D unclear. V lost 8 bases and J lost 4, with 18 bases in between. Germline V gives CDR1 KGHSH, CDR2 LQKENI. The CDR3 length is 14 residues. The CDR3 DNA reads TGTGCCAGCAATATGGATGGTGGTTATTACGAGCAGTACTTC. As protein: CASNMDGGYYEQYF.

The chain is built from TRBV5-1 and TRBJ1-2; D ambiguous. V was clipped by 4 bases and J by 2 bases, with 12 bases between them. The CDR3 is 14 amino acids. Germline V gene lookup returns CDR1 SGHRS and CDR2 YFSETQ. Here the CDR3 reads CASSLWTENYGYTF. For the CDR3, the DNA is TGCGCCAGCAGCCTGTGGACGGAGAACTATGGCTACACCTTC.

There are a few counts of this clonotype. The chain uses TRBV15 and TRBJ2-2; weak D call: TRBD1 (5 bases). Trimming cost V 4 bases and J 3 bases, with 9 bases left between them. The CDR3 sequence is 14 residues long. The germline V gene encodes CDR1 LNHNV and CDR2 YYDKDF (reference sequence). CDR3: CATSTRQYTGELFF. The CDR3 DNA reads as TGTGCCACCAGCACTAGACAGTACACCGGGGAGCTGTTTTTT.

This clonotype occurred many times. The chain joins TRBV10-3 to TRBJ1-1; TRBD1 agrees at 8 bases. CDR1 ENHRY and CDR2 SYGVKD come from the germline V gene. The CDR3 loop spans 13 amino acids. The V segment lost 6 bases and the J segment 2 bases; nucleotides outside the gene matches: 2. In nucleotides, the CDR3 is TGTGCCATCAGCGGGACAGGAAACACTGAAGCTTTCTTT. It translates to CAISGTGNTEAFF.

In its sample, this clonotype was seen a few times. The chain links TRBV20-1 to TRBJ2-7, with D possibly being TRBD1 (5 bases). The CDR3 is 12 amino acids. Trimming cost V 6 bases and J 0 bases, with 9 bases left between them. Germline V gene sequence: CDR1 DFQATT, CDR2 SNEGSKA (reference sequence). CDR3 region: CSAPGYSYEQYF. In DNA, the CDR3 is TGCAGTGCACCAGGGTACTCCTACGAGCAGTACTTC.

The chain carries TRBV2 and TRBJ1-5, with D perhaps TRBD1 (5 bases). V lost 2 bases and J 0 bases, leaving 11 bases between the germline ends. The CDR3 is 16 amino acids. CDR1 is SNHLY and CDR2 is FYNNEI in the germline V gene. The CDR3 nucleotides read TGTGCCAGCAGTGAAATCGCCAGGGTTAGCAATCAGCCCCAGCATTTT. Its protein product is CASSEIARVSNQPQHF.

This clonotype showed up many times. The CDR3 reads CASSLSGPNEQFF. The CDR3 DNA reads as TGTGCCAGCAGCCTTAGCGGTCCCAATGAGCAGTTCTTC. The chain employs TRBV14 and TRBJ2-1, with D possibly matching TRBD2 (6 bases). The CDR3 is 13 residues long. V was cut by 4 bases and J by 6 bases, with 10 bases left in between. CDR1 and CDR2 (germline): SGHDN, FVKESK.

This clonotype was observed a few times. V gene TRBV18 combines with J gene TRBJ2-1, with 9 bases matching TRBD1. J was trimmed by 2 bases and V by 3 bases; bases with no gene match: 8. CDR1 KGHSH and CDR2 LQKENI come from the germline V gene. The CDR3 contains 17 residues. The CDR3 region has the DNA TGTGCCAGCTCACCTCCCCGCGGGACAGGGCCCTACAATGAGCAGTTCTTC. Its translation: CASSPPRGTGPYNEQFF.